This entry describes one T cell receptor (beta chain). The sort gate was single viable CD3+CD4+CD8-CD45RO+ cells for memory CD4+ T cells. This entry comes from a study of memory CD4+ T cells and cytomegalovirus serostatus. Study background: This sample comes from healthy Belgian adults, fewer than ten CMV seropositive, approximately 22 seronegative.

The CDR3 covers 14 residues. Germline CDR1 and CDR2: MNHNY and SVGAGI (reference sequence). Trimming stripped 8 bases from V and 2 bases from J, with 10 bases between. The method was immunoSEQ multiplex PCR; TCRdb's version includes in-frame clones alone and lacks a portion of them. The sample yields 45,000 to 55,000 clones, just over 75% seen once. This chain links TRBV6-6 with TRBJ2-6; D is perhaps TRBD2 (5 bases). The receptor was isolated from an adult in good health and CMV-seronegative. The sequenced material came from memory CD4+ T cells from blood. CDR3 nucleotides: TGTGCCAGCCGATCCGGGACTGGGGCCAACGTCCTGACTTTC. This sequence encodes CASRSGTGANVLTF.